This T cell receptor beta chain emerged from a study of graft-versus-host responses after intestinal transplantation. Whole-study context: Induction with anti-thymocyte globulin, then tacrolimus and steroids for roughly three years, was given to all recipients. Study results and limitations: Allografts from individuals with graft-donor T cell macrochimerism displayed high graft-versus-host to host-versus-graft clonal ratios. Early HvG declines after transplant were associated with peak circulating GvH clone levels. GvH clones were identified in recipient marrow, with some first appearing in ileum or blood.

Concerning this clone: Its antigen is still unknown.

TCRdb's table, derived via immunoSEQ multiplex PCR, lists solely in-frame clones and lacks some. The sample has around 96,000 clones, around nine tenths seen once. V lost 7 bases and J 3 bases, leaving 13 bases between the germline ends. This CDR3 spans 14 amino acids. Germline lookup yields CDR1 SGHRS and CDR2 YFSETQ. This specimen was unstimulated CD4+ T cells sorted from spleen or lymph node cells, taken before intestinal transplant. The sequence was obtained from a human donor who received an intestinal transplant. The chain links TRBV5-1 to TRBJ1-4; D uncertain. The CDR3 reads CASGSGIPNEKLFF. The DNA for the CDR3 is TGCGCCAGCGGGTCGGGGATACCTAATGAAAAACTGTTTTTT.